One sample yielded the 19 T cell receptor beta chains listed below, sequenced in a study of shared clonotypes between healthy human individuals. The table came from immunoSEQ multiplex PCR; TCRdb's copy has only in-frame clones and leaves some out. The table lists around 340,000 clones, roughly 70% of them singletons. What was sequenced was memory CD4+ T cells sorted from blood. Subset of the sample: CD45RA-negative fraction. The receptors originated from a man aged 30 to 39 in good health.

The chain couples TRBV28 to TRBJ1-1; D gene uncertain. This CDR3 contains 12 residues. V dropped 1 base and J dropped 3 bases, with 3 bases sitting between them. Germline V gives CDR1 MDHEN, CDR2 SYDVKM. The CDR3: CASSLSYTEAFF. In nucleotides, the CDR3 is TGTGCCAGCAGTTTATCATACACTGAAGCTTTCTTT.

This clone showed up many times. This chain links TRBV5-1 with TRBJ2-7, with 7 bases fitting TRBD1. V shed 4 bases and J 4 bases; nucleotides not matched to a gene: 11. This CDR3 has 15 residues. Per the germline V gene, CDR1 is SGHRS and CDR2 is YFSETQ. Here the CDR3 reads CASSPSGGRQYEQYF. CDR3 nucleotide sequence: TGCGCCAGCAGCCCCTCAGGGGGAAGACAGTACGAGCAGTACTTC.

This chain joins TRBV29-1 and TRBJ2-7; D gene uncertain. CDR3 length: 12 residues. The V gene lost 2 bases and the J gene lost 5 bases, with 10 bases spanning the gap. CDR1 SQVTM and CDR2 ANQGSEA come from the germline V gene. The CDR3 region has the DNA TGCAGCGTTGAATTGGACGGAAACGAGCAGTACTTC. The encoded protein is CSVELDGNEQYF.

This clone was recorded a few times. This chain joins TRBV5-1 and TRBJ1-5; tentatively, D is TRBD1 (5 bases). V dropped 3 bases and J dropped 7 bases, with 11 bases sitting between them. Germline values: CDR1 SGHRS, CDR2 YFSETQ. The CDR3 sequence is 13 residues long. The CDR3 DNA is TGCGCCAGCAGCTCAGGGAACGGGCAGCCCCAGCATTTT. Protein product: CASSSGNGQPQHF.

The chain employs TRBV5-6 and TRBJ1-2; perhaps TRBD1 as D (5 bases). Trimming removed 2 bases at V and 4 bases at J, with 15 bases between. The CDR3 totals 15 residues. Germline loops: CDR1 SGHDT, CDR2 YYEEEE. The CDR3 is CASSFSGSGGYGYTF. CDR3 bases: TGTGCCAGCAGCTTCTCAGGTAGTGGGGGCTATGGCTACACCTTC.

This chain uses TRBV12-5 with TRBJ2-5; D is unclear. Between the trimmed V and J ends, which lost 4 bases and 5 bases, there was a span of 5 bases. The CDR3 is 11 residues long. Germline loops: CDR1 LGHNT, CDR2 FRNRAP. CDR3 sequence reads: CASGSRETQYF. DNA for the CDR3: TGTGCTAGTGGTTCTAGGGAGACCCAGTACTTC. Filled out from reference TRBV12-5 and TRBJ2-5, the complete variable domain reads DARVTQTPRHKVTEMGQEVTMRCQPILGHNTVFWYRQTMMQGLELLAYFRNRAPLDDSGMPKDRFSAEMPDATLATLKIQPSEPRDSAVYFCASGSRETQYFGPGTRLLVL.

This clone has more than one count but fewer than ten. V usage is TRBV18 and J usage is TRBJ2-3; D ambiguous. With 1 base removed from V and 2 bases from J, the gap between germline ends came to 7 bases. Germline CDR1 is KGHSH and CDR2 is LQKENI. This CDR3 has 14 residues. The CDR3 here is CASSPLQDTDTQYF. The CDR3 DNA follows: TGTGCCAGCTCACCACTCCAGGACACAGATACGCAGTATTTT.

This clone occurred a few times. The chain couples TRBV28 to TRBJ2-7; 13 bases are shared with TRBD2. CDR1 and CDR2 from the germline V gene are MDHEN and SYDVKM. V dropped 5 bases and J dropped 4; count of bases not matched to a gene: 5. CDR3 size: 15 residues. The CDR3, as DNA: TGTGCCAGCAGTCCTCCGACTAGCGGGAGGTACGAGCAGTACTTC. Translation gives CASSPPTSGRYEQYF.

The chain links TRBV7-2 to TRBJ1-5, with 9 bases that match TRBD1. V trimming: 4 bases; J trimming: 7 bases; junction bases outside the gene matches: 8. Germline V gene data show CDR1 as SGHTA and CDR2 as FQGNSA. The CDR3 covers 15 residues. This CDR3 is CASSSGTGTGQPQHF. The CDR3 DNA follows: TGTGCCAGCAGCTCTGGGACAGGGACGGGGCAGCCCCAGCATTTT.

With respect to this clone: The junction and the germline gene differ at one end; a read error may be behind it. The chain employs TRBV28 and TRBJ1-1, with no clear D. Germline lookup yields CDR1 MDHEN and CDR2 SYDVKM. This CDR3 contains 12 residues. The CDR3 loop reads CASSLWQAEAFF. The DNA for the CDR3 is TGTGCCAGCAGCTTATGGCAGGCTGAAGCTTTCTTT.

V usage is TRBV10-3 and J usage is TRBJ1-1, with 7 bases identical to TRBD1. This CDR3 comprises 13 residues. Germline V CDR1 and CDR2: ENHRY, SYGVKD. V lost 11 bases to trimming and J lost 2 bases; unmatched junction nucleotides: 8. CDR3 loop: CAATGTANTEAFF. The CDR3, as DNA: TGTGCCGCGACGGGGACAGCAAACACTGAAGCTTTCTTT.

The chain employs TRBV5-1 and TRBJ2-5; TRBD1 is a possible D gene (6 bases). The V gene's germline CDR1 is SGHRS and CDR2 YFSETQ. CDR3 length: 15 residues. V lost 1 base and J 4 bases, leaving 14 bases between the germline ends. The CDR3 region has the DNA TGCGCCAGCAGCTTGCAGGGGACGGGGACAGAGACCCAGTACTTC. Encoded protein: CASSLQGTGTETQYF.

This clone occurred many times. The chain couples TRBV28 to TRBJ2-1, with 8 positions matching TRBD2. The trim removed 5 bases at V and 13 bases at J, leaving 16 bases unmatched. This CDR3 region has 15 residues. Germline values: CDR1 MDHEN, CDR2 SYDVKM. The CDR3 region has the DNA TGTGCCAGCAGTCCCGCGGGGGGAGCTACGTTATTTCAGTTCTTC. Translation: CASSPAGGATLFQFF.

J is TRBJ1-2 and V is TRBV13; tentative D call: TRBD1 (6 bases). The V end was cut by 5 bases, the J end by 8 bases, with 15 bases between. CDR1 is PRHDT and CDR2 is FYEKMQ in the germline V gene (reference sequence). This CDR3 contains 13 residues. This CDR3 is CASSLGQYGGYTF. CDR3 in DNA: TGTGCCAGCAGCCTCGGACAGTACGGGGGCTACACCTTC.

The V gene is TRBV14, the J gene TRBJ1-2; 7 bases align to TRBD1. V shed 1 base, J shed 4 bases, and the junction held 3 bases outside the gene matches. This CDR3 is built from 14 residues. CDR1 is SGHDN, CDR2 FVKESK, per germline. This CDR3 is CASSQGQGIYGYTF. CDR3 nucleotide sequence: TGTGCCAGCAGCCAAGGACAGGGAATCTATGGCTACACCTTC.

This clone was found once. This chain connects TRBV27 to TRBJ2-1, with 9 bases identical to TRBD2. The CDR3 totals 18 residues. Germline CDR1 is MNHEY and CDR2 is SMNVEV (reference sequence). V dropped 3 bases and J dropped 3; count of bases not matched to a gene: 12. DNA of the CDR3: TGTGCCAGCAGTTTCTCCCCCAATAGCGGGAGAAACTACAATGAGCAGTTCTTC. Its translation is CASSFSPNSGRNYNEQFF.

The chain couples TRBV7-2 to TRBJ2-7; the D gene is possibly TRBD2 (6 bases). This CDR3 is 11 amino acids long. Germline V lookup: CDR1 SGHTA, CDR2 FQGNSA. DNA for the CDR3: TGTGACCCCAAGGGGACTTACGAGCAGTACTTC. This sequence encodes CDPKGTYEQYF.

V is TRBV10-3 and J is TRBJ2-2; 9 bases are a match to TRBD1. Germline CDR1 and CDR2: ENHRY and SYGVKD. The CDR3 extends over 17 amino acids. V trimming: 4 bases; J trimming: 7 bases; junction bases outside the gene matches: 13. CDR3 sequence: CAISALKTGGSDGELFF. In DNA form, the CDR3 reads TGTGCCATCAGTGCATTAAAGACAGGGGGGTCAGACGGGGAGCTGTTTTTT.

V usage is TRBV18 and J usage is TRBJ1-2; D is unresolved. Germline lookup yields CDR1 KGHSH and CDR2 LQKENI. The CDR3 is made up of 15 amino acids. Trimming removed 6 bases from V and 7 bases from J, with 21 bases in between. CDR3 in amino acids: CASSQEVSENGGYTF. DNA for the CDR3: TGTGCCAGCTCGCAGGAAGTCTCGGAGAATGGTGGCTACACCTTC.